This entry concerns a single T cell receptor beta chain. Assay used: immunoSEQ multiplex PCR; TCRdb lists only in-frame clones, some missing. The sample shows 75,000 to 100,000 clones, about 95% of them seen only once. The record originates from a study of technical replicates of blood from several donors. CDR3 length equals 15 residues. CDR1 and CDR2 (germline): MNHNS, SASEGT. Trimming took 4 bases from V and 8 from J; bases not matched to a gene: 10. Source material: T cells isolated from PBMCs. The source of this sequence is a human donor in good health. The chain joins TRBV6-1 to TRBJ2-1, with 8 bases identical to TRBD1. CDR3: CASSVIRTGWDEQFF. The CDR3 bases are TGTGCCAGCAGTGTGATCAGGACAGGGTGGGATGAGCAGTTCTTC.